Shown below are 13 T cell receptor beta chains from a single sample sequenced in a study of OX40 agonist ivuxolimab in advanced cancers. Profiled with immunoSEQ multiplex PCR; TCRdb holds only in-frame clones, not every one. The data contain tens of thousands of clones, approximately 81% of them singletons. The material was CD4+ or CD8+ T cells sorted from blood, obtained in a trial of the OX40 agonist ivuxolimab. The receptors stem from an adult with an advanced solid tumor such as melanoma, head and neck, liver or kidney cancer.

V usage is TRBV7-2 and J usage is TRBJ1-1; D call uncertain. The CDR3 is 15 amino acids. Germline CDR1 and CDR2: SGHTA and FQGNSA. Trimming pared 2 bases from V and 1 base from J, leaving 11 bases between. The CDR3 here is CASSLRSGRNTEAFF. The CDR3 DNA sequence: TGTGCCAGCAGCTTAAGATCCGGCAGGAACACTGAAGCTTTCTTT. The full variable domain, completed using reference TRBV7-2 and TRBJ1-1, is GAGVSQSPSNKVTEKGKDVELRCDPISGHTALYWYRQSLGQGLEFLIYFQGNSAPDKSGLPSDRFSAERTGGSVSTLTIQRTQQEDSAVYLCASSLRSGRNTEAFFGQGTRLTVV.

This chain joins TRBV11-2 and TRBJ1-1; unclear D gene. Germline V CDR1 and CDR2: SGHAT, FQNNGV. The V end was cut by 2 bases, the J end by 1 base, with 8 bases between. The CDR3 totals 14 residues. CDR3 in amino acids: CASSLLGANTEAFF. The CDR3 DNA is TGTGCCAGCAGCTTATTAGGAGCGAACACTGAAGCTTTCTTT.

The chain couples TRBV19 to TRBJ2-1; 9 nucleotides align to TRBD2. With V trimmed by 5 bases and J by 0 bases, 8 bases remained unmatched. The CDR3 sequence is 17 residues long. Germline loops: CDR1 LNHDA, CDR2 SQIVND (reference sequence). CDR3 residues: CASSPRSGGSSYNEQFF. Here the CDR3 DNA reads TGTGCCAGTAGTCCCCGAAGCGGGGGGAGCTCCTACAATGAGCAGTTCTTC.

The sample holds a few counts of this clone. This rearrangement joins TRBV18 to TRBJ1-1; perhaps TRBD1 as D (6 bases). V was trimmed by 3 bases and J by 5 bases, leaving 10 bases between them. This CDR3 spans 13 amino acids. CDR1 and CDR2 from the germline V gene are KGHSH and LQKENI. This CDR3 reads CASSPGGLTEAFF. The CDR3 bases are TGTGCCAGCTCACCTGGGGGCTTGACTGAAGCTTTCTTT.

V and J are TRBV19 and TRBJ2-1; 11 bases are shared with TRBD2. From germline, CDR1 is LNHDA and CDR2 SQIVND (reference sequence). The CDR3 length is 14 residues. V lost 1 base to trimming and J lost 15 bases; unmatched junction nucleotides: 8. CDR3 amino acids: CASSIGSSGGASFF. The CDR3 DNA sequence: TGTGCCAGTAGTATAGGGAGTAGCGGGGGGGCATCGTTCTTC.

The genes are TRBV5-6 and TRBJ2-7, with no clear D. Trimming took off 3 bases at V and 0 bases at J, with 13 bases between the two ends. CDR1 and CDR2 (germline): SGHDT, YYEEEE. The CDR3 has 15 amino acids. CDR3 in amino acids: CASSSTRMFSYEQYF. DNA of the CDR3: TGTGCCAGCAGCTCAACCCGGATGTTCTCCTACGAGCAGTACTTC.

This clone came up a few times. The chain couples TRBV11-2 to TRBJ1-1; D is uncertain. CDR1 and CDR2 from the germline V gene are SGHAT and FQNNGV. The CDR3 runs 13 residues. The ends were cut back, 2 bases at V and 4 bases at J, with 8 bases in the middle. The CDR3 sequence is CASSLSPPTEAFF. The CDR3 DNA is TGTGCCAGCAGCTTATCTCCCCCCACTGAAGCTTTCTTT.

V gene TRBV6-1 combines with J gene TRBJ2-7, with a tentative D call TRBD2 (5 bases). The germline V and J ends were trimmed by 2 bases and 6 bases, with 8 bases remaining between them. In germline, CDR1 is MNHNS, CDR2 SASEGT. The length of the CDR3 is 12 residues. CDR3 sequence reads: CASSEYGLEQYF. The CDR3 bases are TGTGCCAGCAGTGAATACGGACTCGAGCAGTACTTC.

The CDR3 region is CASSWGDQQYF. CDR3 sequence (DNA): TGTGCCAGCAGTTGGGGAGATCAGCAGTACTTC. The V and J genes are TRBV6-5 and TRBJ2-7; D is possibly TRBD2 (5 bases). V was cut by 4 bases and J by 8 bases, with 9 bases left in between. The CDR3 has 11 residues. Germline V gene data show CDR1 as MNHEY and CDR2 as SVGAGI.

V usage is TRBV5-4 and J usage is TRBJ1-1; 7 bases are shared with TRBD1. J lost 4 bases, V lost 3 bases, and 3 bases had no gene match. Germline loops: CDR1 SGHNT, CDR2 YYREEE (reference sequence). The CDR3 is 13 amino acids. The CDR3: CASSSWTGTEAFF. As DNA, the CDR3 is TGTGCCAGCAGCTCCTGGACAGGCACTGAAGCTTTCTTT. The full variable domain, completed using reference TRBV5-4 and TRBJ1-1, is ETGVTQSPTHLIKTRGQQVTLRCSSQSGHNTVSWYQQALGQGPQFIFQYYREEENGRGNFPPRFSGLQFPNYSSELNVNALELDDSALYLCASSSWTGTEAFFGQGTRLTVV.

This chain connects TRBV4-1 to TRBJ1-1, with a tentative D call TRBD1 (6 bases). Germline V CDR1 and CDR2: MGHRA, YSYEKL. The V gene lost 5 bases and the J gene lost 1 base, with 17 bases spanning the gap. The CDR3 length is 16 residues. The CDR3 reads CASSFPRGGGNTEAFF. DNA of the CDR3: TGCGCCAGCAGCTTTCCTAGGGGGGGAGGGAACACTGAAGCTTTCTTT.

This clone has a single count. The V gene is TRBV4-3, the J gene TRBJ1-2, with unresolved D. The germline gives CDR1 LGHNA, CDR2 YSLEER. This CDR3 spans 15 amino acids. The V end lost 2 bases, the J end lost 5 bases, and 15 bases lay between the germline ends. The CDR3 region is CASSQNPGAYYGYTF. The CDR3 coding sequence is TGCGCCAGCAGCCAAAATCCGGGAGCTTATTATGGCTACACCTTC.

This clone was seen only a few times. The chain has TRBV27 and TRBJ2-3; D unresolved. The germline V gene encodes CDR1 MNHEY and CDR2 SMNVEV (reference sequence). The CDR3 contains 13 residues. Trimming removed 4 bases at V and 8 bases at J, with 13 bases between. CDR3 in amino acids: CASSYHSKGTQYF. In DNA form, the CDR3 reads TGTGCCAGCAGTTATCACTCCAAAGGTACGCAGTATTTT.